These 21 T cell receptor beta chains share one sample of origin, sequenced in a study of monozygotic twins with inflammatory bowel disease. TCRdb re-called the 5' RACE reads; one entry per CDR3 protein, DNA not given. This sample's clone table lists approximately 330,000 distinct CDR3 sequences. Sequenced sample: blood. The source of these receptors is a human donor with ulcerative colitis or Crohn's disease, or a healthy co-twin of an affected twin (not recorded which).

The gene calls are TRBV7-3 and TRBJ2-1; checking the TCRdb D call of TRBD2 is not possible without DNA. CDR1 SGHTA and CDR2 FQGTGA come from the germline V gene. CDR3 length: 18 amino acids. The chain's CDR3 is CASSPYRLAARSYNEQFF.

This chain links TRBV24-1 with TRBJ2-2; there is no DNA to check the TCRdb D call of TRBD1. The CDR3 extends over 16 amino acids. Germline V gene sequence: CDR1 KGHDR, CDR2 SFDVKD. CDR3 loop: CATSSIGTGSTGELFF.

The chain employs TRBV7-6 and TRBJ2-5; TCRdb's D call, TRBD2, is unchecked because there is no DNA. This CDR3 region has 13 residues. CDR1 SGHVS and CDR2 FNYEAQ come from the germline V gene. This CDR3 reads CASSVGVRETQYF.

The V gene is TRBV20-1, the J gene TRBJ2-7; as DNA is missing, the TRBD1 call by TCRdb cannot be tested. CDR1 and CDR2 (germline): DFQATT, SNEGSKA (reference sequence). The CDR3 totals 17 residues. The CDR3 sequence: CSARSEKGAILSYEQYF.

This rearrangement joins TRBV2 to TRBJ1-5; TCRdb returns TRBD1, unconfirmable since there is no DNA. CDR3 length: 13 residues. CDR1 and CDR2 (germline): SNHLY, FYNNEI. CDR3 region: CASSYRLYQPQHF.

The rearrangement joins TRBV5-1 to TRBJ2-5; TCRdb's D call, TRBD1, is unchecked because there is no DNA. The CDR3 runs 15 residues. Germline lookup yields CDR1 SGHRS and CDR2 YFSETQ. Here the CDR3 reads CASSFQGALQETQYF.

The chain links TRBV5-1 to TRBJ2-7; with no DNA, the TCRdb D assignment of TRBD2 cannot be verified. The CDR3 sequence is 13 residues long. Germline CDR1 reads SGHRS; CDR2 reads YFSETQ. CDR3 protein: CASSLGTSTEQYF.

This chain joins TRBV5-1 and TRBJ1-6. Germline V gene lookup returns CDR1 SGHRS and CDR2 YFSETQ. The CDR3 loop spans 15 amino acids. This CDR3 reads CASSLAQVAGSPLHF.

V is TRBV5-1 and J is TRBJ2-7. The CDR3 sequence is 14 residues long. From germline, CDR1 is SGHRS and CDR2 YFSETQ. The CDR3 here is CASSLDGLSYEQYF.

The chain carries TRBV20-1 and TRBJ2-7; TCRdb outputs TRBD1, but without DNA this stays unchecked. The CDR3 has 16 residues. Germline lookup yields CDR1 DFQATT and CDR2 SNEGSKA (reference sequence). The CDR3 protein is CSARDQKQGIPYEQYF.

The chain uses TRBV6-1 and TRBJ1-6; there is no DNA to check the TCRdb D call of TRBD1. This CDR3 comprises 13 residues. Germline V gene lookup returns CDR1 MNHNS and CDR2 SASEGT. CDR3 protein: CASKGRADSPLHF.

The gene calls are TRBV3-1 and TRBJ1-4; the D gene TCRdb calls, TRBD1, cannot be checked with no DNA. Germline CDR1 LGHDT, CDR2 YNNKEL (reference sequence). This CDR3 contains 16 residues. CDR3 protein: CASSRTGETTNEKLFF.

V and J are TRBV5-1 and TRBJ2-7; TCRdb's D call, TRBD1, is unchecked because there is no DNA. The CDR3 totals 17 residues. Germline V gives CDR1 SGHRS, CDR2 YFSETQ. The CDR3 loop reads CASSEPSQRQGADEQYF.

The V and J genes are TRBV28 and TRBJ1-2; TCRdb gives TRBD1 as the D gene, but with no DNA this cannot be confirmed. The CDR3 extends over 12 amino acids. Germline values: CDR1 MDHEN, CDR2 SYDVKM. The CDR3: CASSAGAYGYTF.

The chain links TRBV28 to TRBJ1-3; the D call of TRBD1 rests on TCRdb alone, since no DNA is present to check it. Per the germline V gene, CDR1 is MDHEN and CDR2 is SYDVKM. This CDR3 has 15 amino acids. CDR3 sequence: CASSVDRSSGNTIYF.

The V gene is TRBV20-1, the J gene TRBJ1-2. Germline V gives CDR1 DFQATT, CDR2 SNEGSKA (reference sequence). The CDR3 consists of 16 residues. CDR3 in amino acids: CSARESTADDFYGYTF.

This CDR3 is CASSYSGGTEAFF. The chain joins TRBV4-1 to TRBJ1-1; TCRdb proposes TRBD1, but this gene call is untestable without DNA. Germline V gene data show CDR1 as MGHRA and CDR2 as YSYEKL. CDR3 length: 13 residues.

The V and J genes are TRBV7-9 and TRBJ2-7; TCRdb proposes TRBD1, but this gene call is untestable without DNA. This CDR3 has 16 residues. The germline V gene encodes CDR1 SEHNR and CDR2 FQNEAQ (reference sequence). The CDR3 region is CASSLDRVTFSYEQYF.

The CDR3 sequence is CAISGLAGETYNEQFF. The chain recombines TRBV10-3 with TRBJ2-1; TCRdb indicates TRBD2, and absent DNA this call remains unverified. From germline, CDR1 is ENHRY and CDR2 SYGVKD. The CDR3 covers 16 residues.

Here the CDR3 reads CASPQGGSTYEQYF. The rearrangement uses TRBV23-1 and TRBJ2-7; as DNA is missing, the TRBD1 call by TCRdb cannot be tested. TRBV23-1 carries the ORF label, with uncertain function. The length of the CDR3 is 14 residues.

The V gene is TRBV20-1, the J gene TRBJ2-7; TCRdb's assignment of TRBD1 cannot be checked, as there is no DNA. The germline gives CDR1 DFQATT, CDR2 SNEGSKA (reference sequence). The CDR3 has 18 amino acids. CDR3 residues: CSAPMTGSLARGSYEQYF.